Following are 27 T cell receptor beta chains from one sample sequenced in a study of blood T cell repertoires in COVID-19. TCRdb's table, derived via immunoSEQ multiplex PCR, lists solely in-frame clones and lacks some. Altogether 250,000 to 350,000 clones are present, around 88% being singletons, with the ten largest covering over 6%. The material sequenced was PBMCs or T cells enriched from blood (not recorded which). All receptors derive from a woman aged 35 to 49 who had recovered from COVID-19.

Comments on this clone: Within the sample, other DNA sequences also encode this same CDR3. The rearrangement joins TRBV11-2 to TRBJ2-7; D possibly corresponds to TRBD2 (6 bases). The germline V and J ends were trimmed by 8 bases and 2 bases, with 19 bases remaining between them. Germline CDR1 is SGHAT and CDR2 is FQNNGV. The CDR3 runs 15 residues. The CDR3 sequence: CASVRGEELAYEQYF. The CDR3 DNA is TGTGCCAGCGTACGAGGGGAGGAGCTAGCCTACGAGCAGTACTTC. Drawing the rest from reference TRBV11-2 and TRBJ2-7, the complete variable domain is EAGVAQSPRYKIIEKRQSVAFWCNPISGHATLYWYQQILGQGPKLLIQFQNNGVVDDSQLPKDRFSAERLKGVDSTLKIQPAKLEDSAVYLCASVRGEELAYEQYFGPGTRLTVT.

The rearrangement joins TRBV19 to TRBJ1-6, with 7 bases lining up with TRBD1. CDR1 is LNHDA and CDR2 is SQIVND in the germline V gene (reference sequence). CDR3 length: 13 residues. V gave up 5 bases and J gave up 10 bases; unmatched junction bases: 5. CDR3 sequence reads: CASSPSRGSPLHF. Written as DNA, the CDR3 is TGTGCCAGTAGTCCGAGCAGGGGGTCACCCCTCCACTTT.

V and J are TRBV4-1 and TRBJ2-6; TRBD2 matches at 7 bases. This CDR3 has 17 amino acids. Germline V CDR1 and CDR2: MGHRA, YSYEKL. J lost 1 base, V lost 1 base, and 4 bases had no gene match. For the CDR3, the DNA is TGCGCCAGCAGCCAAGGTTTCGGGGGGTCTGGGGCCAACGTCCTGACTTTC. Translated, it gives CASSQGFGGSGANVLTF.

The chain's CDR3 is CATSEPWPSGDTGELFF. The CDR3 DNA sequence: TGTGCCACCAGTGAGCCCTGGCCTAGCGGGGACACCGGGGAGCTGTTTTTT. The V gene is TRBV24-1, the J gene TRBJ2-2; 9 bases are a match to TRBD2. Germline V gene sequence: CDR1 KGHDR, CDR2 SFDVKD. V lost 4 bases and J lost 3; bases outside the gene matches: 8. This CDR3 is 17 amino acids long.

V is TRBV30 and J is TRBJ1-2, with D unresolved. Germline CDR1 and CDR2: GTSNPN and SVGIG (reference sequence). This CDR3 has 12 residues. The germline V and J ends were trimmed by 4 bases and 6 bases, with 12 bases remaining between them. CDR3 coding DNA: TGTGCCTGGAATACCTGGGAGGATGGCTACACCTTC. Encoded protein: CAWNTWEDGYTF.

This clone was seen once. The chain recombines TRBV18 with TRBJ2-5, with 8 bases identical to TRBD2. The CDR3 runs to 16 residues. J gave up 5 bases and V 0 bases, and 8 bases lay outside the gene matches. The germline CDR1 and CDR2 sequences are KGHSH and LQKENI. In DNA, the CDR3 is TGTGCCAGCTCACCACCGGGCCAGCGGGAGAAGGAGACCCAGTACTTC. It codes for CASSPPGQREKETQYF.

The rearrangement joins TRBV20-1 to TRBJ2-5; D unresolved. Trimming shortened V by 4 bases and J by 2 bases, and 5 bases separated the two germline ends. This CDR3 contains 11 residues. Germline V gene data show CDR1 as DFQATT and CDR2 as SNEGSKA (reference sequence). The CDR3 spells CSANRQETQYF. CDR3 sequence (DNA): TGCAGTGCTAACCGGCAAGAGACCCAGTACTTC.

This chain's CDR3 is CSVGEGAHEQYF. As DNA, the CDR3 is TGCAGCGTTGGGGAGGGAGCCCACGAGCAGTACTTC. The rearrangement links TRBV29-1 to TRBJ2-7, with 7 bases that match TRBD2. Germline-derived CDR1 and CDR2 are SQVTM and ANQGSEA. The CDR3 is made up of 12 amino acids. The V segment lost 4 bases and the J segment 5 bases; nucleotides outside the gene matches: 5.

The chain is built from TRBV29-1 and TRBJ2-5, with a weak D call TRBD2 (5 bases). Per germline, CDR1 SQVTM and CDR2 ANQGSEA. The CDR3 runs 12 residues. Trimming left V 4 bases short and J 7 bases short, with 13 bases between. The CDR3 coding sequence is TGCAGCGTTGGACCGTCCCGGGGGACCCAGTACTTC. This translates into CSVGPSRGTQYF.

V is TRBV18 and J is TRBJ1-5, with 7 bases aligning to TRBD1. This CDR3 spans 17 amino acids. Trimming at V came to 4 bases and at J to 0 bases, leaving 9 bases not matched to a gene. Germline lookup yields CDR1 KGHSH and CDR2 LQKENI. CDR3 loop: CASSLIRQGNSNQPQHF. CDR3 in DNA: TGTGCCAGCTCACTAATACGACAGGGAAATAGCAATCAGCCCCAGCATTTT.

This chain joins TRBV7-3 and TRBJ2-1, with 14 bases identical to TRBD2. The CDR3 consists of 17 residues. The V gene's germline CDR1 is SGHTA and CDR2 FQGTGA. V was clipped by 0 bases and J by 7 bases; unmatched bases: 5. In DNA, the CDR3 is TGTGCCAGCAGCTTAACCGGACTAGCGGGAGGTTTAAATGAGCAGTTCTTC. This codes for CASSLTGLAGGLNEQFF.

The chain carries TRBV28 and TRBJ2-7; tentative D call: TRBD2 (6 bases). Germline CDR1 and CDR2: MDHEN and SYDVKM. V dropped 2 bases and J dropped 7 bases, with 27 bases sitting between them. This CDR3 comprises 18 residues. As DNA, the CDR3 is TGTGCCAGCAGTTTACGTCAATTAGCGGAAAATTGGGTTAGGGAGCAGTACTTC. Encoded protein: CASSLRQLAENWVREQYF.

This clone was seen a single time. This chain joins TRBV2 and TRBJ2-5, with a weak D call TRBD2 (6 bases). CDR3 length: 15 residues. Germline CDR1 reads SNHLY; CDR2 reads FYNNEI. Trimming took 5 bases from V and 5 from J, leaving 18 bases between them. The CDR3 bases are TGTGCCAGCAGTAGCACCCGGGACTCTTTCGAGACCCAGTACTTC. Translated: CASSSTRDSFETQYF.

This chain links TRBV7-6 with TRBJ2-1, with D perhaps TRBD2 (5 bases). This CDR3 comprises 16 residues. The germline CDR1 and CDR2 sequences are SGHVS and FNYEAQ. Trimming pared 5 bases from V and 4 bases from J, leaving 18 bases between. In DNA, the CDR3 is TGTGCCAGCAGCGAAGAGGGCCACCCAATATACAATGAGCAGTTCTTC. As protein: CASSEEGHPIYNEQFF.

This chain links TRBV4-1 with TRBJ2-1; TRBD2 matches 14 bases. The ends lost 3 bases at V and 5 bases at J; junction bases unmatched: 6. In germline, CDR1 is MGHRA, CDR2 YSYEKL. This CDR3 spans 17 amino acids. The CDR3 here is CASSQGGLAGVHNEQFF. The DNA of the CDR3 is TGCGCCAGCAGCCAGGGGGGACTAGCGGGAGTTCACAATGAGCAGTTCTTC.

This clone was observed a single time. The V call is TRBV27, the J call TRBJ2-3; weak D call: TRBD2 (5 bases). This CDR3 is 13 amino acids long. Trimming took 9 bases from V and 1 from J, leaving 11 bases between them. Germline lookup yields CDR1 MNHEY and CDR2 SMNVEV (reference sequence). CDR3 bases: TGTGCCAGTAGATCGAGGGGCACAGATACGCAGTATTTT. It yields the protein CASRSRGTDTQYF.

The CDR3 reads CASSPSGGGGETQYF. Here the CDR3 DNA reads TGTGCCAGCAGCCCATCAGGGGGCGGTGGGGAGACCCAGTACTTC. The J gene is TRBJ2-5, the V gene TRBV5-4; 8 bases fit TRBD1. V lost 4 bases, J lost 5 bases, and 10 bases stayed unmatched. Germline CDR1 SGHNT, CDR2 YYREEE (reference sequence). The CDR3 is 15 residues long.

The rearrangement uses TRBV6-6 and TRBJ2-3; 11 nucleotides match TRBD2. V trimming: 6 bases; J trimming: 3 bases; junction bases outside the gene matches: 2. CDR3 length equals 14 residues. Germline CDR1 reads MNHNY; CDR2 reads SVGAGI (reference sequence). CDR3 protein: CASRRTSGTDTQYF. The CDR3 DNA follows: TGTGCCAGCAGGCGGACTAGCGGGACAGATACGCAGTATTTT.

The chain joins TRBV5-4 to TRBJ2-6; possibly TRBD1 for D (5 bases). Trimming shortened V by 5 bases and J by 1 base, and 7 bases separated the two germline ends. The CDR3 sequence is 14 residues long. Germline V gives CDR1 SGHNT, CDR2 YYREEE (reference sequence). The CDR3 sequence is CASRQVSGANVLTF. The CDR3, as DNA: TGTGCCAGCAGACAGGTTTCTGGGGCCAACGTCCTGACTTTC.

This sequence joins TRBV24-1 and TRBJ2-2, with no clear D. Germline lookup yields CDR1 KGHDR and CDR2 SFDVKD. The CDR3 is made up of 15 amino acids. V lost 4 bases and J lost 7, with 15 bases in between. The CDR3 DNA sequence: TGTGCCACCAGTGAGGGCTCCCAGCCTCGCGGGGAGCTGTTTTTT. The encoded protein is CATSEGSQPRGELFF.

This rearrangement joins TRBV3-1 (or the pseudogene TRBV3-2) to TRBJ1-4; 10 bases line up with TRBD1. CDR1 is LGHDT, CDR2 YNNKEL, per germline (reference sequence). V was pared by 0 bases and J by 7 bases, with 2 bases of the junction left unmatched. This CDR3 is 15 amino acids long. The CDR3 here is CASSQEWTGGEKLFF. Here the CDR3 DNA reads TGTGCCAGCAGCCAAGAATGGACAGGGGGTGAAAAACTGTTTTTT.

CDR3 protein: CASTSAGGSYNEQFF. Here the CDR3 DNA reads TGTGCCAGCACCTCAGCGGGAGGCTCCTACAATGAGCAGTTCTTC. The gene calls are TRBV6-5 and TRBJ2-1; 9 nucleotides match TRBD2. CDR1 and CDR2 from the germline V gene are MNHEY and SVGAGI. The CDR3 totals 15 residues. The V segment lost 7 bases and the J segment 0 bases; nucleotides outside the gene matches: 4.

The chain uses TRBV7-6 and TRBJ1-6; 7 bases map to TRBD1. J lost 7 bases, V lost 5 bases, and 11 bases had no gene match. Germline assignment: CDR1 SGHVS and CDR2 FNYEAQ. The CDR3 is made up of 16 amino acids. CDR3 DNA sequence: TGTGCCAGCAGCCGTAATACCGACAGGGCCAATTCACCCCTCCACTTT. This encodes CASSRNTDRANSPLHF.

This clone was recorded at least ten times. The chain recombines TRBV4-3 with TRBJ2-7, with 9 bases aligning to TRBD1. With V trimmed by 1 base and J by 0 bases, 1 base remained unmatched. The CDR3 loop spans 15 amino acids. The V gene's germline CDR1 is LGHNA and CDR2 YSLEER. The CDR3 loop reads CASSQADRGSYEQYF. CDR3 DNA sequence: TGCGCCAGCAGCCAAGCGGACAGGGGCTCCTACGAGCAGTACTTC.

This chain uses TRBV7-2 with TRBJ1-5, with no clear D. CDR3 length: 15 residues. Looked up from germline, CDR1 is SGHTA and CDR2 is FQGNSA. V dropped 2 bases and J dropped 0 bases, with 8 bases sitting between them. DNA for the CDR3: TGTGCCAGCAGCTTATTTGTGTATAGCAATCAGCCCCAGCATTTT. It yields the protein CASSLFVYSNQPQHF.

V gene TRBV11-1 combines with J gene TRBJ2-5; D ambiguous. V was cut by 2 bases and J by 3 bases, with 4 bases left in between. In germline, CDR1 is SGHAT, CDR2 FQDESV (reference sequence). The CDR3 has 12 residues. The CDR3: CASSLREETQYF. The CDR3 nucleotides are TGTGCCAGCAGCTTACGGGAAGAGACCCAGTACTTC.

The chain combines TRBV14 with TRBJ2-7; 8 bases align to TRBD1. Germline CDR1 reads SGHDN; CDR2 reads FVKESK. This CDR3 spans 12 amino acids. V lost 3 bases, J lost 7 bases, and 2 bases stayed unmatched. The CDR3 sequence: CASSHTGGEQYF. CDR3 in DNA: TGTGCCAGCAGCCACACAGGGGGAGAGCAGTACTTC. Combining the CDR3 with reference TRBV14 and TRBJ2-7 gives the whole variable domain EAGVTQFPSHSVIEKGQTVTLRCDPISGHDNLYWYRRVMGKEIKFLLHFVKESKQDESGMPNNRFLAERTGGTYSTLKVQPAELEDSGVYFCASSHTGGEQYFGPGTRLTVT.